The clone carrying this T cell receptor (beta chain) was counted between two and nine times. Its specificity is not known. This entry belongs to a study of cytomegalovirus exposure and HLA in healthy donors. At the level of the study: From 150 million to 200 million T cells, an earlier analysis saw approximately 110 million unique TCR beta sequences. Study-level points and caveats: Within a later analysis, the majority of CMV-associated TCR beta chains appeared HLA-restricted.

Use of 60 Vbeta and 13 Jbeta primers characterized the PCR. TCRdb's copy holds only in-frame clones and misses some; the assay was immunoSEQ multiplex PCR. The table lists 210,000 or so clones, roughly four fifths of them singletons, with 2.1% in the top ten. The sequencing sample was made of PBMCs. This receptor was obtained from a young woman in good health and CMV-seropositive.

CDR3 sequence reads: CASSVQGLENTEAFF. CDR3 coding DNA: TGTGCCAGCAGTGTACAGGGATTAGAGAACACTGAAGCTTTCTTT. The chain couples TRBV2 to TRBJ1-1, with D perhaps TRBD1 (6 bases). Looked up from germline, CDR1 is SNHLY and CDR2 is FYNNEI. V was cut by 4 bases and J by 1 base, with 13 bases left in between. This CDR3 comprises 15 residues. Combining the CDR3 with reference TRBV2 and TRBJ1-1 gives the whole variable domain EPEVTQTPSHQVTQMGQEVILRCVPISNHLYFYWYRQILGQKVEFLVSFYNNEISEKSEIFDDQFSVERPDGSNFTLKIRSTKLEDSAMYFCASSVQGLENTEAFFGQGTRLTVV.